This paragraph covers one TCR beta chain sequence. Its cognate antigen is unknown. This sample was taken from a study of shared clonotypes between healthy human individuals. Study-wide results and limits: Rarefaction revealed incomplete sorted-subset sequencing despite large depth. A few donors had about 5% of their naive CD4 clonotypes in common.

Investigators spread the genomic DNA of each subset evenly over several immunoSEQ plates. Assay: immunoSEQ multiplex PCR; the TCRdb copy retains only in-frame clones and omits some. The table has 950,000 to 1,300,000 clones, about 75% seen once; the top ten hold over 1.3%. V lost 2 bases to trimming and J lost 4 bases, with 11 bases between them. Germline lookup yields CDR1 MNHNY and CDR2 SVGAGI (reference sequence). The CDR3 covers 14 residues. V and J are TRBV6-6 and TRBJ1-1; D uncertain. Sequenced material: memory CD4+ T cells sorted from blood. Stated subset: CD45RA-negative fraction. This clonotype was obtained from a man aged 18 to 35 in good health. The CDR3 region has the DNA TGTGCCAGCAGTTACGGTGGCAAAGGCACTGAAGCTTTCTTT. As protein: CASSYGGKGTEAFF.